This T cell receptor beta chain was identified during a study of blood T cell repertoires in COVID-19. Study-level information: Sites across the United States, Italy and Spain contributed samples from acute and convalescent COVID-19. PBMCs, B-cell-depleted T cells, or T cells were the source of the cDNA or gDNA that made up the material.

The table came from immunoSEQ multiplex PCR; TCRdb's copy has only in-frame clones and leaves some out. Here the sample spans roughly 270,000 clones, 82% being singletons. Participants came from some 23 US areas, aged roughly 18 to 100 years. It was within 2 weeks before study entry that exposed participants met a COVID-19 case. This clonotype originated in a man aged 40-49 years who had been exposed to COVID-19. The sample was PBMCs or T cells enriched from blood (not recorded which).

CDR3 bases: TGTGCCAGCAGTCCTGCAGGGGATCCCTACGAGCAGTACTTC. Translated: CASSPAGDPYEQYF. V usage is TRBV27 and J usage is TRBJ2-7; maybe TRBD1 (6 bases). This CDR3 has 14 residues. Germline loops: CDR1 MNHEY, CDR2 SMNVEV (reference sequence). Deletions cut 5 bases from V and 2 bases from J, with 13 bases between.